What follows are 24 T cell receptor beta chains derived from one specimen sequenced in a study of T cell repertoires in ileal Crohn's disease. Using immunoSEQ multiplex PCR, the repertoire was profiled, and TCRdb retains in-frame clones only, with some absent. Altogether 14,000 or so clones are present, roughly 78% being singletons, with the ten largest covering around 18%. The specimen was ileal tissue. The receptor set was obtained from an adult with Crohn's disease.

The V call is TRBV5-1, the J call TRBJ1-3; tentative D call: TRBD1 (5 bases). V was cut by 4 bases and J by 2 bases, with 13 bases left in between. CDR1 and CDR2 from the germline V gene are SGHRS and YFSETQ. The CDR3 runs to 15 residues. CDR3 bases: TGCGCCAGCAGCGTTCAGGGATTAACTGGAAACACCATATATTTT. Translated: CASSVQGLTGNTIYF.

This sequence joins TRBV5-6 and TRBJ1-2; 11 bases line up with TRBD1. Per germline, CDR1 SGHDT and CDR2 YYEEEE. The CDR3 is 14 amino acids. The trim removed 3 bases at V and 4 bases at J, leaving 2 bases unmatched. CDR3 coding DNA: TGTGCCAGCAGCTCCGGGACAGGGGGCTATGGCTACACCTTC. Translating gives CASSSGTGGYGYTF. Drawing the rest from reference TRBV5-6 and TRBJ1-2, the complete variable domain is DAGVTQSPTHLIKTRGQQVTLRCSPKSGHDTVSWYQQALGQGPQFIFQYYEEEERQRGNFPDRFSGHQFPNYSSELNVNALLLGDSALYLCASSSGTGGYGYTFGSGTRLTVV.

The chain combines TRBV6-5 with TRBJ1-2; perhaps TRBD1 as D (6 bases). There are 14 residues in the CDR3. Trimming cost V 2 bases and J 3 bases, with 10 bases left between them. The V gene's germline CDR1 is MNHEY and CDR2 SVGAGI. The DNA of the CDR3 is TGTGCCAGCAGTTACGGAAACAGGGACTATGGCTACACCTTC. Amino acid sequence: CASSYGNRDYGYTF.

This clone was recorded a few times. The V gene is TRBV11-1, the J gene TRBJ1-5, with D perhaps matching TRBD1 (5 bases). V was pared by 8 bases and J by 3 bases, with 11 bases between. CDR3 length equals 13 residues. Germline V gives CDR1 SGHAT, CDR2 FQDESV (reference sequence). CDR3 loop: CASPGQPNQPQHF. CDR3 nucleotide sequence: TGTGCCAGCCCCGGACAACCCAATCAGCCCCAGCATTTT.

This chain links TRBV7-2 with TRBJ1-1; D uncertain. Germline CDR1 and CDR2: SGHTA and FQGNSA. V was shortened by 5 bases and J by 1 base, with 8 bases between the two germline ends. The CDR3 covers 13 residues. CDR3 residues: CASSPNTNTEAFF. CDR3 DNA sequence: TGTGCCAGCAGCCCAAACACGAACACTGAAGCTTTCTTT.

V gene TRBV29-1 combines with J gene TRBJ2-7; tentatively, D is TRBD1 (5 bases). The length of the CDR3 is 12 residues. Germline V gene data show CDR1 as SQVTM and CDR2 as ANQGSEA. Trimming took 3 bases from V and 3 from J, leaving 9 bases between them. The CDR3 coding sequence is TGCAGCGTTGATGGGCAGGGCTACGAGCAGTACTTC. The encoded protein is CSVDGQGYEQYF.

The V gene is TRBV7-3, the J gene TRBJ2-3; 7 bases are shared with TRBD2. This CDR3 contains 15 residues. Trimming cost V 5 bases and J 0 bases; bases outside gene matches: 5. The germline CDR1 and CDR2 sequences are SGHTA and FQGTGA. The CDR3 reads CASSPGTISTDTQYF. The CDR3 region has the DNA TGTGCCAGCAGCCCGGGGACTATCAGCACAGATACGCAGTATTTT.

The gene calls are TRBV7-9 and TRBJ2-7; D possibly corresponds to TRBD2 (6 bases). This CDR3 spans 14 amino acids. Germline assignment: CDR1 SEHNR and CDR2 FQNEAQ (reference sequence). V lost 3 bases, J lost 1 base, and 10 bases lay in between. This chain's CDR3 is CASSFSGGSYEQYF. In DNA form, the CDR3 reads TGTGCCAGCAGCTTTTCCGGGGGTTCCTACGAGCAGTACTTC.

The V gene is TRBV2, the J gene TRBJ1-2; D uncertain. V dropped 6 bases and J dropped 10 bases, with 12 bases sitting between them. Looked up from germline, CDR1 is SNHLY and CDR2 is FYNNEI. The length of the CDR3 is 11 residues. The CDR3 DNA reads as TGTGCCAGCAGCCCCTCGGTCCCCTACACCTTC. The encoded protein is CASSPSVPYTF.

Concerning this clone: An end of the junction differs from the germline gene, which may be a read error. Other DNA sequences in this specimen translate into the identical CDR3. The chain combines TRBV27 with TRBJ1-6; perhaps TRBD1 as D (5 bases). This CDR3 contains 14 residues. Germline V gives CDR1 MNHEY, CDR2 SMNVEV (reference sequence). CDR3 nucleotide sequence: TGTGCCAGCAGTTTTAGGACAATTAATTCCCCCCTCCACTTT. It translates to CASSFRTINSPLHF.

The J gene is TRBJ2-7, the V gene TRBV7-9; the D is unclear. Deletions cut 3 bases from V and 1 base from J, with 10 bases between. CDR1 and CDR2 (germline): SEHNR, FQNEAQ (reference sequence). The CDR3 runs 14 residues. DNA of the CDR3: TGTGCCAGCAGCTTCCAGGCTGGATCCTACGAGCAGTACTTC. Amino acid sequence: CASSFQAGSYEQYF.

This clone was counted only a few times. V gene TRBV10-3 combines with J gene TRBJ2-3; TRBD2 matches 8 bases. This CDR3 contains 15 residues. The germline V gene has CDR1 ENHRY and CDR2 SYGVKD. Germline trimming cut 5 bases from V and 0 bases from J; bases unmatched to any gene: 4. DNA of the CDR3: TGTGCCATCAGTCGTAGCGGGGTAAGCACAGATACGCAGTATTTT. Protein: CAISRSGVSTDTQYF.

This chain connects TRBV7-9 to TRBJ2-7; 13 nucleotides line up with TRBD2. This CDR3 is built from 14 residues. With V trimmed by 8 bases and J by 7 bases, 8 bases remained unmatched. Looked up from germline, CDR1 is SEHNR and CDR2 is FQNEAQ (reference sequence). The CDR3 region is CASDGLAGVGEQYF. In DNA form, the CDR3 reads TGTGCCAGCGATGGACTAGCGGGAGTGGGGGAGCAGTACTTC.

The chain combines TRBV5-4 with TRBJ2-5; D is undetermined. The CDR3 covers 13 residues. CDR1 is SGHNT and CDR2 is YYREEE in the germline V gene (reference sequence). The V and J ends lost 1 base and 4 bases respectively, with 8 bases between them. CDR3 coding DNA: TGTGCCAGCAGCTTGCCCTACGGAGAGACCCAGTACTTC. This encodes CASSLPYGETQYF.

Only a few counts were recorded for this clone. The chain joins TRBV19 to TRBJ1-6; D may be TRBD1 (5 bases). With 6 bases removed from V and 9 bases from J, the gap between germline ends came to 18 bases. The CDR3 runs 15 residues. The germline V gene encodes CDR1 LNHDA and CDR2 SQIVND (reference sequence). The CDR3, as DNA: TGTGCCAGTAGCATGGGGCAGGGATCGGGTTCACCCCTCCACTTT. This translates into CASSMGQGSGSPLHF.

The V gene is TRBV9, the J gene TRBJ2-3; the match to TRBD2 covers 7 bases. The germline V gene encodes CDR1 SGDLS and CDR2 YYNGEE. V shed 3 bases and J 0 bases; nucleotides not matched to a gene: 7. The CDR3 contains 16 residues. CDR3: CASSDDLAASTDTQYF. The CDR3 coding sequence is TGTGCCAGCAGCGACGATCTAGCGGCTAGCACAGATACGCAGTATTTT. Combining the CDR3 with reference TRBV9 and TRBJ2-3 gives the whole variable domain DSGVTQTPKHLITATGQRVTLRCSPRSGDLSVYWYQQSLDQGLQFLIQYYNGEERAKGNILERFSAQQFPDLHSELNLSSLELGDSALYFCASSDDLAASTDTQYFGPGTRLTVL.

The chain combines TRBV18 with TRBJ2-7, with 13 bases lining up with TRBD2. The CDR3 spans 13 residues. The V segment lost 1 base and the J segment 11 bases; nucleotides outside the gene matches: 2. Germline-derived CDR1 and CDR2 are KGHSH and LQKENI. This CDR3 reads CASSPRLAGGKYF. CDR3 DNA sequence: TGTGCCAGCTCACCACGACTAGCGGGAGGAAAGTACTTC.

V gene TRBV6-5 combines with J gene TRBJ1-5, with TRBD1 matching 7 bases. V trimming: 4 bases; J trimming: 7 bases; junction bases outside the gene matches: 7. Germline-derived CDR1 and CDR2 are MNHEY and SVGAGI. CDR3 size: 14 residues. CDR3 bases: TGTGCCAGCAGTTCCCTGACAGGGCAACAGCCCCAGCATTTT. Residues: CASSSLTGQQPQHF.

V and J are TRBV6-6 and TRBJ1-2; D call uncertain. V lost 0 bases, J lost 2 bases, and 7 bases lay in between. The CDR3 totals 14 residues. The germline V gene encodes CDR1 MNHNY and CDR2 SVGAGI (reference sequence). The CDR3, as DNA: TGTGCCAGCAGTTACTCGCGGGGAAACTATGGCTACACCTTC. It yields the protein CASSYSRGNYGYTF.

V gene TRBV18 combines with J gene TRBJ2-2; TRBD1 agrees at 7 bases. The CDR3 contains 16 residues. From germline, CDR1 is KGHSH and CDR2 LQKENI. The trim removed 4 bases at V and 2 bases at J, leaving 7 bases unmatched. Here the CDR3 reads CASSLQQGTNTGELFF. CDR3 nucleotide sequence: TGTGCCAGCTCACTCCAACAGGGGACCAACACCGGGGAGCTGTTTTTT.

This clone is judged medium-sized. This sequence joins TRBV4-1 and TRBJ1-2, with 7 positions matching TRBD1. V was clipped by 3 bases and J by 4 bases; unmatched bases: 5. Germline lookup yields CDR1 MGHRA and CDR2 YSYEKL. This CDR3 is built from 14 residues. The CDR3 sequence is CASSQTGIGYGYTF. DNA of the CDR3: TGCGCCAGCAGCCAGACAGGGATCGGCTATGGCTACACCTTC.

In the case of this clone: Compared with germline, one end of the junction differs, possibly owing to a read error. The sample carries other DNA sequences with the same CDR3. The V gene is TRBV7-6, the J gene TRBJ2-1; D might be TRBD2 (7 bases). Germline V lookup: CDR1 SGHVS, CDR2 FNYEAQ. This CDR3 spans 16 amino acids. The DNA of the CDR3 is TGCGCCAGCAGCGCCCAACAGGGAGGGTCCTACAATGAGCAGTTCTTC. This translates into CASSAQQGGSYNEQFF.

This rearrangement joins TRBV10-3 to TRBJ2-3; D is uncertain. This CDR3 is built from 15 residues. V was pared by 10 bases and J by 0 bases, with 17 bases between. Germline V gene sequence: CDR1 ENHRY, CDR2 SYGVKD. The CDR3 nucleotides read TGTGCCACTCTCACCACAGTTGTTAGCACAGATACGCAGTATTTT. It translates to CATLTTVVSTDTQYF.

This clone was found a few times. The chain links TRBV5-4 to TRBJ2-1; TRBD2 matches at 10 bases. After removal of 4 bases from V and 5 bases from J, the junction contained 6 bases not matched to a gene. The CDR3 sequence is 15 residues long. In germline, CDR1 is SGHNT, CDR2 YYREEE (reference sequence). In DNA form, the CDR3 reads TGTGCCAGCAGCGATGGACTAGCGGTGGACAATGAGCAGTTCTTC. It is translated as CASSDGLAVDNEQFF.